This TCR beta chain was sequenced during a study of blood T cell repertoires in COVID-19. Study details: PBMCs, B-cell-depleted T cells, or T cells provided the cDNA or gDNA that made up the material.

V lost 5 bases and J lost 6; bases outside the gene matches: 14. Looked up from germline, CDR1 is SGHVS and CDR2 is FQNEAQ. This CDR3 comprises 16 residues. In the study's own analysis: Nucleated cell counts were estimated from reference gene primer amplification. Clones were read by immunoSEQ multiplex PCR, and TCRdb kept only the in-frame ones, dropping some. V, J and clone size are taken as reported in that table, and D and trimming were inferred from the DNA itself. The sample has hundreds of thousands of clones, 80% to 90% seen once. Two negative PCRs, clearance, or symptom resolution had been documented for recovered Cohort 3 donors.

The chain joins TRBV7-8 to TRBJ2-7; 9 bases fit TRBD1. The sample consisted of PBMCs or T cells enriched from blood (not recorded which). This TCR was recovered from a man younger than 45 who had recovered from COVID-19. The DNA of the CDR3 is TGTGCCAGCAGCCCGCGCCCACAGGGGGCGCGAGGCGAGCAGTACTTC. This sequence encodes CASSPRPQGARGEQYF.